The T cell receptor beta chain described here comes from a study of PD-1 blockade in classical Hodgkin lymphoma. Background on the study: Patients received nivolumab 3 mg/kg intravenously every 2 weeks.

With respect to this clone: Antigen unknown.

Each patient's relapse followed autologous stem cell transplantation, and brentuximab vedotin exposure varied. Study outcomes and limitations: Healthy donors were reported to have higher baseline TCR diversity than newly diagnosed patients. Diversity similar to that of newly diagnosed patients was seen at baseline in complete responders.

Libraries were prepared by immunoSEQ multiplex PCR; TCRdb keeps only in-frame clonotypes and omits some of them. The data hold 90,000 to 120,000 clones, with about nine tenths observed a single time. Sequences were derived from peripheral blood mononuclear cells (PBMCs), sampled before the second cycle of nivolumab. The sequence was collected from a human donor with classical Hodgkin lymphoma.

This CDR3 is CASSERYEQYF. CDR3 DNA sequence: TGCGCCAGCAGTGAGAGATACGAGCAGTACTTC. The chain has TRBV10-2 and TRBJ2-7; D gene ambiguous. CDR3 length equals 11 residues. V was clipped by 2 bases and J by 4 bases, with 3 bases between them. The germline V gene has CDR1 WSHSY and CDR2 SAAADI.